The next 18 T cell receptor beta chains were all read from a single sample in a study of post-analysis software for immune sequencing data. Study-wide results and caveats: Patients showed TRBV5-6, TRBV5-1 and TRBV20-1 among roughly five TRBV segments more frequent than in controls.

Carried by the TCR beta cDNA libraries were unique molecular identifiers. TCRdb analysed the PCR reads with MiXCR anew, one entry per CDR3 protein. The sample holds about 800,000 distinct CDR3 sequences; 25% to 30% are singletons and the top ten take roughly 0.53%. These receptors have no known antigen. Sequenced: blood. The receptors were gathered from a girl between 10 and 17 years old with multiple sclerosis.

The V gene is TRBV24-1, the J gene TRBJ2-1; perhaps TRBD1 as D (5 bases). Germline CDR1 KGHDR, CDR2 SFDVKD. V was trimmed by 6 bases and J by 5 bases, leaving 13 bases between them. There are 14 residues in the CDR3. The CDR3 loop is CATSLKGSNNEQFF. The CDR3 DNA sequence: TGTGCCACCAGTCTTAAGGGGTCGAACAATGAGCAGTTCTTC.

The rearrangement joins TRBV4-1 to TRBJ2-7, with D hard to call. The CDR3 sequence is 16 residues long. V was trimmed by 4 bases and J by 5 bases, leaving 21 bases between them. CDR1 MGHRA and CDR2 YSYEKL come from the germline V gene. CDR3 amino acids: CASSPPTTRLKDEQYF. CDR3 in DNA: TGCGCCAGCAGCCCCCCCACCACGAGGTTAAAAGACGAGCAGTACTTC.

This chain links TRBV4-3 with TRBJ1-5, with D maybe TRBD1 (5 bases). The ends were cut back, 0 bases at V and 4 bases at J, with 10 bases in the middle. This CDR3 has 15 amino acids. From germline, CDR1 is LGHNA and CDR2 YSLEER. CDR3 bases: TGCGCCAGCAGCCAAGATGGGGCAGAAAATCAGCCCCAGCATTTT. Amino acids: CASSQDGAENQPQHF.

This clonotype was detected a few times. The chain joins TRBV5-1 to TRBJ2-5, with TRBD2 as a possible D gene (5 bases). The V gene lost 4 bases and the J gene lost 2 bases, with 12 bases spanning the gap. Germline V gives CDR1 SGHRS, CDR2 YFSETQ. The CDR3 runs 14 residues. The DNA for the CDR3 is TGCGCCAGCAGCATAGGACTCCAGCAAGAGACCCAGTACTTC. Protein product: CASSIGLQQETQYF.

V usage is TRBV25-1 and J usage is TRBJ2-6; D might be TRBD2 (7 bases). Per the germline V gene, CDR1 is MGHDK and CDR2 is SYGVNS. The CDR3 covers 17 residues. Trimming shortened V by 2 bases and J by 1 base, and 12 bases separated the two germline ends. This CDR3 reads CASSETGGRSGANVLTF. The CDR3 DNA is TGTGCCAGCAGTGAAACGGGGGGCAGATCTGGGGCCAACGTCCTGACTTTC.

The chain employs TRBV6-1 and TRBJ1-4; D not certain. Germline V lookup: CDR1 MNHNS, CDR2 SASEGT. The V and J ends lost 4 bases and 0 bases respectively, with 9 bases between them. This CDR3 spans 15 amino acids. The CDR3 loop reads CASSGTVTTNEKLFF. In DNA, the CDR3 is TGTGCCAGCAGTGGGACGGTGACAACTAATGAAAAACTGTTTTTT.

The DNA for the CDR3 is TGTGCCAGCAGCTTAGATAGGCGGCTGGGAATTCAGTACTTC. Its protein is CASSLDRRLGIQYF. This sequence joins TRBV11-2 and TRBJ2-4; D remains ambiguous. V dropped 0 bases and J dropped 10 bases, with 13 bases sitting between them. This CDR3 comprises 14 residues. Germline V gives CDR1 SGHAT, CDR2 FQNNGV.

As regards this clonotype: One end of the junction does not line up with germline, which may come from a read error. The chain links TRBV15 to TRBJ1-5; 8 nucleotides match TRBD1. The germline gives CDR1 LNHNV, CDR2 YYDKDF (reference sequence). The CDR3 extends over 15 amino acids. CDR3 residues: CATRGDRTINHPQHF. The CDR3 DNA reads as TGTGCCACCCGGGGGGACAGGACCATCAATCACCCCCAGCATTTT.

CDR3 nucleotide sequence: TGTGCCAGCAGTTCCTCGGGACGGAGGAGCTCTGGAAACACCATATATTTT. Translating gives CASSSSGRRSSGNTIYF. The chain has TRBV12-3 or TRBV12-4 and TRBJ1-3, with D tentatively TRBD1 (5 bases). The CDR3 covers 17 residues. V lost 4 bases and J 0 bases, leaving 16 bases between the germline ends.

The chain uses TRBV2 and TRBJ2-3; possibly TRBD1 for D (6 bases). The CDR3 sequence is 18 residues long. Germline V CDR1 and CDR2: SNHLY, FYNNEI. Trimming cost V 1 base and J 0 bases, with 17 bases left between them. CDR3: CASSEGPSTGWSTDTQYF. DNA of the CDR3: TGTGCCAGCAGTGAAGGCCCCTCGACAGGTTGGAGCACAGATACGCAGTATTTT.

To note about this clonotype: One end of the junction varies from germline; a read error may be responsible. The J gene is TRBJ1-1, the V gene TRBV5-1, with a tentative D call TRBD1 (5 bases). Germline-derived CDR1 and CDR2 are SGHRS and YFSETQ. This CDR3 spans 15 amino acids. The DNA for the CDR3 is TGCGCCAGTAGCTTGAGGGCAGGGATGAACACTGAAGCTTTCTTT. The encoded protein is CASSLRAGMNTEAFF.

The CDR3 spells CSARVAYEQFF. The CDR3 region has the DNA TGCAGTGCTAGAGTGGCGTATGAGCAGTTCTTC. The chain carries TRBV20-1 and TRBJ2-1, with D uncertain. The CDR3 sequence is 11 residues long. Trimming cost V 1 base and J 8 bases, with 6 bases left between them. CDR1 and CDR2 (germline): DFQATT, SNEGSKA (reference sequence).

This clonotype appeared a few times. V and J are TRBV7-2 and TRBJ2-3, with TRBD1 identical over 8 bases. The CDR3 consists of 15 residues. Germline V CDR1 and CDR2: SGHTA, FQGNSA. After removal of 5 bases from V and 4 bases from J, the junction contained 8 bases not matched to a gene. In DNA form, the CDR3 reads TGTGCCAGCAGCCTAGGACAGGGAACGGCAGATACGCAGTATTTT. Protein: CASSLGQGTADTQYF. The variable domain in full, with the rest retrieved from reference TRBV7-2 and TRBJ2-3, is GAGVSQSPSNKVTEKGKDVELRCDPISGHTALYWYRQSLGQGLEFLIYFQGNSAPDKSGLPSDRFSAERTGGSVSTLTIQRTQQEDSAVYLCASSLGQGTADTQYFGPGTRLTVL.

The rearrangement links TRBV29-1 to TRBJ1-1; 11 nucleotides align to TRBD1. CDR1 SQVTM and CDR2 ANQGSEA come from the germline V gene. CDR3 size: 17 residues. With 4 bases clipped from V and 5 bases from J, the junction kept 15 bases outside the gene matches. CDR3 in DNA: TGCAGCGTTGGACCAACGCCGGGACAGGGGGTGGGTACTGAAGCTTTCTTT. Residues: CSVGPTPGQGVGTEAFF. The whole variable domain, filled in from reference TRBV29-1 and TRBJ1-1, reads SAVISQKPSRDICQRGTSLTIQCQVDSQVTMMFWYRQQPGQSLTLIATANQGSEATYESGFVIDKFPISRPNLTFSTLTVSNMSPEDSSIYLCSVGPTPGQGVGTEAFFGQGTRLTVV.

The chain uses TRBV5-1 and TRBJ2-3; D uncertain. In germline, CDR1 is SGHRS, CDR2 YFSETQ. This CDR3 comprises 15 residues. The V end lost 0 bases, the J end lost 1 base, and 9 bases lay between the germline ends. For the CDR3, the DNA is TGCGCCAGCAGCTTGGCCCAGTCGCGCACAGATACGCAGTATTTT. Residues: CASSLAQSRTDTQYF. Using reference TRBV5-1 and TRBJ2-3 for the parts outside the CDR3, the full variable domain is KAGVTQTPRYLIKTRGQQVTLSCSPISGHRSVSWYQQTPGQGLQFLFEYFSETQRNKGNFPGRFSGRQFSNSRSEMNVSTLELGDSALYLCASSLAQSRTDTQYFGPGTRLTVL.

V gene TRBV4-1 combines with J gene TRBJ1-6, with a tentative D call TRBD1 (5 bases). CDR3 size: 14 residues. Germline V CDR1 and CDR2: MGHRA, YSYEKL. V lost 0 bases and J lost 11, with 11 bases in between. CDR3 sequence reads: CASSQDLGQPPLHF. CDR3 bases: TGCGCCAGCAGCCAAGATCTAGGACAACCACCCCTCCACTTT.

This chain connects TRBV4-2 to TRBJ1-2; D remains ambiguous. CDR3 length: 15 amino acids. V lost 4 bases to trimming and J lost 4 bases, with 16 bases between them. In germline, CDR1 is LGHNA, CDR2 YNFKEQ. CDR3 in DNA: TGTGCCAGCAGCCCGCCGGAGTATAGCAGCTATGGCTACACCTTC. Encoded protein: CASSPPEYSSYGYTF.

This clonotype came up once. The chain employs TRBV9 and TRBJ2-1, with no clear D. The V end lost 1 base, the J end lost 6 bases, and 14 bases lay between the germline ends. CDR3 length: 15 residues. CDR1 is SGDLS and CDR2 is YYNGEE in the germline V gene. The chain's CDR3 is CASSVRTQGLNEQFF. Here the CDR3 DNA reads TGTGCCAGCAGCGTACGGACCCAAGGCCTCAATGAGCAGTTCTTC. The full variable domain, with the rest looked up from reference TRBV9 and TRBJ2-1, is DSGVTQTPKHLITATGQRVTLRCSPRSGDLSVYWYQQSLDQGLQFLIQYYNGEERAKGNILERFSAQQFPDLHSELNLSSLELGDSALYFCASSVRTQGLNEQFFGPGTRLTVL.